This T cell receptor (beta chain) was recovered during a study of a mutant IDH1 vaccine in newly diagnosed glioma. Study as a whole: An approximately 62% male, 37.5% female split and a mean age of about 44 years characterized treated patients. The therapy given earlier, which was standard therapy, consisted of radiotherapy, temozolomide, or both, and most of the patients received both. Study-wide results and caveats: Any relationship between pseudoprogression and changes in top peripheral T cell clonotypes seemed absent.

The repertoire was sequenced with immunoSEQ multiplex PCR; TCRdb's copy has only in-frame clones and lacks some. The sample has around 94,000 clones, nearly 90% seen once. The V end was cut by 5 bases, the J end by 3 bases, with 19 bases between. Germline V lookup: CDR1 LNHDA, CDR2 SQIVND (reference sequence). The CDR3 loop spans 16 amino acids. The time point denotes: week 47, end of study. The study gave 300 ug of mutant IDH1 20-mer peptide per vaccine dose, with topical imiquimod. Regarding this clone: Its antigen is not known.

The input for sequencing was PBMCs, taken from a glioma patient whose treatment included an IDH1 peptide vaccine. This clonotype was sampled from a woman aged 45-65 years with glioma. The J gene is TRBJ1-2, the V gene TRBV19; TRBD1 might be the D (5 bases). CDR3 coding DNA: TGTGCCAGTAGTGGACCTCGGGACCAACAGTACTATGGCTACACCTTC. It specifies CASSGPRDQQYYGYTF.